Listed below are T cell receptor beta chains from one sample, sequenced in a study of regulatory dendritic cells for organ transplantation. This table comes from immunoSEQ multiplex PCR, and its TCRdb copy is limited to in-frame clones, with some not included. The data show around 4,900 clones, with approximately 74% seen just once and roughly a fifth held by the top ten. Their antigens are not known. The sequenced sample was memory CD8+ T cells from blood cultured with regulatory dendritic cells. All receptors come from a human donor in good health. Each CDR3 is given with its conserved first and last residue. The D gene is left open where the match is weak. Clone size is given for some rows only: seen once, a few or many times, or a class if the clone is expanded.

>once|TRBV4-3|-|TRBJ2-1
TGCGCCAGCAGCCTAACCGACGGCGGGAATGAGCAGTTCTTC
CASSLTDGGNEQFF
>once|TRBV27|TRBD1|TRBJ2-7
TGTGCCAGCAGGGGAGGACAGGGCCAGACCTACGAGCAGTACTTC
CASRGGQGQTYEQYF
>-|TRBV19|-|TRBJ1-1
TGTGCCAGTAGTATTGGGGGCCACATCGTAGCTTTCTTT
CASSIGGHIVAFF
>-|TRBV10-3|-|TRBJ1-1
TGTGCCATCAGTCGACTGCAGAACACTGAAGCTTTCTTT
CAISRLQNTEAFF
>-|TRBV4-3|-|TRBJ1-1
TGCGCCAGCAGCCAAGAGAAGTTCAATTATATAGGGGATACTGAAGCTTTCTTT
CASSQEKFNYIGDTEAFF
>-|TRBV27|-|TRBJ1-3
TGTGCCAGCAGTTTAGGACCCTCTGGAAACACCATATATTTT
CASSLGPSGNTIYF
>-|TRBV19|-|TRBJ1-5
TGTGCCAGTAGTATTGGGCAAGACCAGCATTTT
CASSIGQDQHF
>-|TRBV9|-|TRBJ2-1
TGTGCCAGCAGCGTAGGTGGGGGATCCTACAATGAGCAGTTCTTC
CASSVGGGSYNEQFF
>-|TRBV9|-|TRBJ1-1
TGTGCCAGCAGAGACTATGGGGGACCGAACACTGAAGCTTTCTTT
CASRDYGGPNTEAFF
>-|TRBV7-2|-|TRBJ2-1
TGTGCCAGCAGCTTAGCGTTGGTTAGCGGGAGACAGGGGCCGTTCTTC
CASSLALVSGRQGPFF
>-|TRBV10-3|-|TRBJ1-1
TGTGCCATCAGTGCAGGGTACACTGAAGCTTTCTTT
CAISAGYTEAFF
>-|TRBV5-1|TRBD2|TRBJ2-7
TGCGCCAGCAGCTTGGATGTTAGGGCTAGCGGGCCGGGGGCCTACGAGCAGTACTTC
CASSLDVRASGPGAYEQYF
>-|TRBV28|-|TRBJ1-5
TGTGCCCACCACCCCGGGGGTAGCAATCGGCCCCAGCATTTT
CAHHPGGSNRPQHF
>-|TRBV6-5|-|TRBJ2-7
TGTGCCAGCAGTTACTCGTCTCTCGGAACCTACGAGCAGTACTTC
CASSYSSLGTYEQYF
>-|TRBV6-8|-|TRBJ2-7
TGTGCCAGCAGTTACGAGGACAGCTCCTACGAGCAGTACTTC
CASSYEDSSYEQYF
>-|TRBV28|-|TRBJ2-7
TGTGCCAGCAGTTTATTCCCAGGGAACTACGAGCAGTACTTC
CASSLFPGNYEQYF
>-|TRBV18|-|TRBJ2-1
TGTGCCAGCTCACCCATAAAATACAATGAGCAGTTCTTC
CASSPIKYNEQFF